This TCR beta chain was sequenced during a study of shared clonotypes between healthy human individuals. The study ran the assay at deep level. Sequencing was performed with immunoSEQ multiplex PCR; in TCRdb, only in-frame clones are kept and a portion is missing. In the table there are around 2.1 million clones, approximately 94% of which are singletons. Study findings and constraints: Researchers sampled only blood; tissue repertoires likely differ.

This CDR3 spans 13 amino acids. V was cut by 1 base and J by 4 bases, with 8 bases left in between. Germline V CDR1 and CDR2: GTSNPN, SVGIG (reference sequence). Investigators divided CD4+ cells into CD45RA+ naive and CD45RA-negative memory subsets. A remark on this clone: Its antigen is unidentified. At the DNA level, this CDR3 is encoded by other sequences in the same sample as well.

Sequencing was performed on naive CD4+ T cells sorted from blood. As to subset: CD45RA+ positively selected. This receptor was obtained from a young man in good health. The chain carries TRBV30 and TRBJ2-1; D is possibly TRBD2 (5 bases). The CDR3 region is CAWSGGIYNEQFF. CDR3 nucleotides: TGTGCCTGGAGTGGAGGGATTTACAATGAGCAGTTCTTC.